These 20 T cell receptor beta chains originate from one sample sequenced in a study of graft-versus-host responses after intestinal transplantation. TCRdb's copy holds only in-frame clones and misses some; the assay was immunoSEQ multiplex PCR. The table records about 110,000 clones, about 91% of them present only once. Antigen specificity for these receptors is unknown. Here the sequenced sample was unstimulated CD4+ T cells sorted from spleen or lymph node cells, taken before transplant. The receptors come from a human donor who was the organ donor for an intestinal transplant.

The chain employs TRBV4-1 and TRBJ2-1; 10 nucleotides agree with TRBD2. The trim removed 4 bases at V and 6 bases at J, leaving 12 bases unmatched. The CDR3 extends over 17 amino acids. The germline CDR1 and CDR2 sequences are MGHRA and YSYEKL. The CDR3: CASSPISSGRTVNEQFF. DNA for the CDR3: TGCGCCAGCAGCCCAATCTCTAGCGGGAGAACGGTCAATGAGCAGTTCTTC.

The chain joins TRBV11-3 to TRBJ1-1, with no clear D. Germline assignment: CDR1 SGHNT and CDR2 YENEEA. Trimming cost V 4 bases and J 0 bases, with 6 bases left between them. CDR3 size: 13 residues. This CDR3 reads CASSSGLNTEAFF. The CDR3 DNA follows: TGTGCCAGCAGCTCCGGGCTGAACACTGAAGCTTTCTTT.

This rearrangement joins TRBV7-9 to TRBJ1-1; D might be TRBD1 (6 bases). Between the trimmed V and J ends, which lost 5 bases and 4 bases, there was a span of 14 bases. The CDR3 is 14 residues long. Per the germline V gene, CDR1 is SEHNR and CDR2 is FQNEAQ (reference sequence). The CDR3 is CASSPGGIRTEAFF. The CDR3 nucleotides are TGTGCCAGCAGCCCCGGGGGCATACGCACTGAAGCTTTCTTT.

This chain uses TRBV5-1 with TRBJ2-1, with TRBD2 identical over 10 bases. The germline gives CDR1 SGHRS, CDR2 YFSETQ. This CDR3 spans 15 amino acids. The V and J ends lost 1 base and 9 bases, in that order; junction bases with no gene match: 7. The CDR3 region is CASSLRAGGPSEQFF. The DNA for the CDR3 is TGCGCCAGCAGCTTGAGAGCGGGGGGGCCGAGTGAGCAGTTCTTC.

The chain uses TRBV7-8 and TRBJ2-7; D may match TRBD1 or TRBD2 (6 bases each). The CDR3 is 16 residues long. The V end lost 2 bases, the J end lost 3 bases, and 17 bases lay between the germline ends. CDR1 and CDR2 (germline): SGHVS, FQNEAQ. CDR3 sequence (DNA): TGTGCCAGCAGCTTAAGGTCCGGGGGCAGTATCTACGAGCAGTACTTC. Amino acid sequence: CASSLRSGGSIYEQYF.

This rearrangement joins TRBV7-8 to TRBJ1-5; 10 nucleotides line up with TRBD1. CDR1 and CDR2 from the germline V gene are SGHVS and FQNEAQ. This CDR3 has 15 amino acids. Losses at the gene ends were 1 base for V and 6 bases for J; bases not matched to a gene: 3. CDR3 DNA sequence: TGTGCCAGCAGCTTAGTTAGGGACAGGGGTCAGCCCCAGCATTTT. It is translated as CASSLVRDRGQPQHF.

The genes are TRBV6-1 and TRBJ2-1; no definite D call. V shed 6 bases and J shed 2 bases, with 8 bases lying between them. This CDR3 is built from 13 residues. Germline V gene sequence: CDR1 MNHNS, CDR2 SASEGT. The CDR3 reads CASRGSTYNEQFF. As DNA, the CDR3 is TGTGCCAGCAGGGGCTCGACCTACAATGAGCAGTTCTTC.

V is TRBV27 and J is TRBJ2-1, with 10 bases lining up with TRBD1. After removal of 5 bases from V and 6 bases from J, the junction contained 7 bases not matched to a gene. This CDR3 region has 15 residues. Germline CDR1 MNHEY, CDR2 SMNVEV (reference sequence). CDR3 in amino acids: CASSTPGQGINEQFF. Written as DNA, the CDR3 is TGTGCCAGCAGTACACCGGGACAGGGGATCAATGAGCAGTTCTTC.

This chain joins TRBV5-1 and TRBJ2-3; 7 bases match TRBD2. This CDR3 has 14 amino acids. Germline lookup yields CDR1 SGHRS and CDR2 YFSETQ. Trimming removed 4 bases from V and 2 bases from J; junction bases left unmatched: 4. The CDR3, as DNA: TGCGCCAGCAGCACGGGGACTACCACAGATACGCAGTATTTT. It specifies CASSTGTTTDTQYF. The full variable domain, with the rest looked up from reference TRBV5-1 and TRBJ2-3, is KAGVTQTPRYLIKTRGQQVTLSCSPISGHRSVSWYQQTPGQGLQFLFEYFSETQRNKGNFPGRFSGRQFSNSRSEMNVSTLELGDSALYLCASSTGTTTDTQYFGPGTRLTVL.

Notes on this clone: In the same sample, other DNA sequences code for this CDR3. J is TRBJ2-5 and V is TRBV7-2; 11 positions agree with TRBD2. The CDR3 loop spans 15 amino acids. From germline, CDR1 is SGHTA and CDR2 FQGNSA. V lost 5 bases, J lost 4 bases, and 6 bases stayed unmatched. CDR3 DNA sequence: TGTGCCAGCAGCCTTAGCGGGGGGGCTTCAGAGACCCAGTACTTC. Residues: CASSLSGGASETQYF.

This chain connects TRBV5-4 to TRBJ2-7; D is ambiguous. V was clipped by 1 base and J by 4 bases, with 6 bases between them. The length of the CDR3 is 12 residues. Germline V CDR1 and CDR2: SGHNT, YYREEE (reference sequence). The CDR3 sequence: CASSLSQYEQYF. CDR3 in DNA: TGTGCCAGCAGCTTGAGCCAGTACGAGCAGTACTTC. The full variable domain, its missing parts supplied by reference TRBV5-4 and TRBJ2-7, is ETGVTQSPTHLIKTRGQQVTLRCSSQSGHNTVSWYQQALGQGPQFIFQYYREEENGRGNFPPRFSGLQFPNYSSELNVNALELDDSALYLCASSLSQYEQYFGPGTRLTVT.

The chain joins TRBV6-6 to TRBJ2-7; 10 bases line up with TRBD1. The CDR3 is made up of 16 amino acids. In germline, CDR1 is MNHNY, CDR2 SVGAGI (reference sequence). The V gene end was trimmed by 5 bases and the J gene end by 6 bases; junction bases not matched to a gene: 13. The CDR3 DNA reads TGTGCCAGCAGTAACCGAGGGACAGGGGAGAGAAGCGAGCAGTACTTC. Encoded protein: CASSNRGTGERSEQYF.

This clone was seen just once. This chain joins TRBV18 and TRBJ2-2; 11 nucleotides match TRBD1. CDR1 KGHSH and CDR2 LQKENI come from the germline V gene. The CDR3 is made up of 16 amino acids. Trimming removed 10 bases from V and 4 bases from J; junction bases left unmatched: 11. Here the CDR3 DNA reads TGTGCCAACTCCCCCGGGACAGGGGGATCCACCGGGGAGCTGTTTTTT. This translates into CANSPGTGGSTGELFF.

The V gene is TRBV4-1, the J gene TRBJ1-2, with D hard to call. Trimming took off 4 bases at V and 5 bases at J, with 17 bases between the two ends. In germline, CDR1 is MGHRA, CDR2 YSYEKL. The CDR3 contains 15 residues. The CDR3 DNA sequence: TGCGCCAGCAGCCTTAACAGAGTCTCGGCTTATGGCTACACCTTC. Its translation is CASSLNRVSAYGYTF.

The sample holds one count of this clone. This chain links TRBV7-9 with TRBJ2-6; unclear D gene. This CDR3 has 16 residues. V was pared by 5 bases and J by 1 base, with 12 bases between. CDR1 is SEHNR, CDR2 FQNEAQ, per germline (reference sequence). CDR3 amino acids: CASSPDRDSGANVLTF. CDR3 bases: TGTGCCAGCAGCCCCGACCGCGATTCTGGGGCCAACGTCCTGACTTTC.

This clone was observed a few times. V and J are TRBV6-1 and TRBJ2-1; D tentatively reads TRBD1 or TRBD2 (5 bases each). Per germline, CDR1 MNHNS and CDR2 SASEGT. The CDR3 runs to 13 residues. CDR3 amino acids: CATEGSSYNEQFF. The CDR3 bases are TGTGCGACCGAGGGGAGCTCCTACAATGAGCAGTTCTTC.

This clone was found once. This sequence joins TRBV4-2 and TRBJ1-4; no definite D call. This CDR3 region has 15 residues. The germline V gene encodes CDR1 LGHNA and CDR2 YNFKEQ. V lost 0 bases and J lost 1, with 6 bases in between. The CDR3 loop reads CASSQEGITNEKLFF. The DNA for the CDR3 is TGTGCCAGCAGCCAAGAGGGAATAACTAATGAAAAACTGTTTTTT.

This rearrangement joins TRBV9 to TRBJ1-3; tentative D call: TRBD1 (5 bases). In germline, CDR1 is SGDLS, CDR2 YYNGEE. V was shortened by 0 bases and J by 0 bases, with 10 bases between the two germline ends. There are 16 residues in the CDR3. The chain's CDR3 is CASSVGGTRSGNTIYF. The CDR3 coding sequence is TGTGCCAGCAGCGTAGGGGGCACACGCTCTGGAAACACCATATATTTT. The entire variable domain, with the rest obtained from reference TRBV9 and TRBJ1-3, is as follows: DSGVTQTPKHLITATGQRVTLRCSPRSGDLSVYWYQQSLDQGLQFLIQYYNGEERAKGNILERFSAQQFPDLHSELNLSSLELGDSALYFCASSVGGTRSGNTIYFGEGSWLTVV.

This chain uses TRBV11-2 with TRBJ1-1, with D perhaps TRBD1 (6 bases). The CDR3 runs to 16 residues. V was shortened by 4 bases and J by 1 base, with 16 bases between the two germline ends. Germline V lookup: CDR1 SGHAT, CDR2 FQNNGV. This CDR3 is CASSSPIRGPNTEAFF. CDR3 in DNA: TGTGCCAGCAGCTCTCCCATCAGGGGCCCGAACACTGAAGCTTTCTTT.

The J gene is TRBJ2-3, the V gene TRBV5-1; D ambiguous. The V gene lost 7 bases and the J gene lost 0 bases, with 15 bases spanning the gap. The CDR3 has 15 residues. Germline V gene sequence: CDR1 SGHRS, CDR2 YFSETQ. Here the CDR3 DNA reads TGCGCCAGCGGCCTGGCAGGAACTAGCACAGATACGCAGTATTTT. Protein product: CASGLAGTSTDTQYF.